Listed below are T cell receptor beta chains from one sample, sequenced in a study of response to subunit inactivated influenza vaccine. Via MiXCR, TCRdb re-called the RT-PCR reads, giving one row per CDR3 protein. The sample has about 500,000 distinct CDR3 sequences, 16% seen once; the top ten hold 3%. Sequenced here: CD4+ T cells sorted from PBMCs, sampled about 24 months after vaccination. The receptors shown here come from a man aged 50 to 69 who received an inactivated influenza vaccine. Both conserved end residues are trimmed from each CDR3.

v_gene,j_gene,CDR3aa
TRBV5-4,TRBJ2-5,ASSLELQETQY
TRBV4-1,TRBJ2-1,ASSQGLARATLNEQF
TRBV4-2,TRBJ2-7,ASSQDRWPQKAYYEQY
TRBV7-9,TRBJ2-1,ASSSPFRVRSYNEQF
TRBV7-6,TRBJ1-6,ASSQTGGNAPLH
TRBV18,TRBJ2-3,ASSPGQGRADTQY
TRBV19,TRBJ2-3,ASSTLTPPTQY
TRBV5-1,TRBJ1-6,ASSLDQQHNSPLH
TRBV10-3,TRBJ1-1,AISAGAGTGGGLSYTEAF
TRBV7-6,TRBJ2-5,ASSSPGLRETQY
TRBV20-1,TRBJ2-7,SVQGEVYEQY
TRBV20-1,TRBJ1-3,SARDPTGSGNTIY
TRBV14,TRBJ2-3,ASSRDTVTDTQY
TRBV10-3,TRBJ2-2,ATLSTGGRGGELF
TRBV10-1,TRBJ2-7,ASSEESDEQY
TRBV19,TRBJ2-4,ASSRWDTLAKNIQY
TRBV4-3,TRBJ1-1,ASSQVGRSTTEAF
TRBV5-1,TRBJ2-7,ASSFPGRSYEQY
TRBV11-2,TRBJ2-7,ASSLALGNEQY
TRBV6-2/TRBV6-3,TRBJ1-2,ASSDPGRGYT
TRBV24-1,TRBJ2-3,ATSGRTSRTTDTQY
TRBV20-1,TRBJ2-1,SASRTPPVDEQF
TRBV10-3,TRBJ2-5,AISLGLDQETQY
TRBV4-2,TRBJ1-5,ASSQASAGRQPQH
TRBV5-1,TRBJ2-3,ASKREIADTQY
TRBV10-2,TRBJ2-3,ASRPLERGVTDTQY
TRBV28,TRBJ2-1,ASSSYWGQGADSYNEQF
TRBV29-1,TRBJ2-3,SVDSGQWDTDTQY
TRBV30,TRBJ2-1,AWEGGHVFLGEQF
TRBV5-1,TRBJ1-2,ASSLEANLNYGYT
TRBV12-3/TRBV12-4,TRBJ1-4,ASSLSKATNEKLF
TRBV4-2,TRBJ1-1,ASSRGQGATAEAF